This TCR beta chain was retrieved from a study of CDR3 diversity in severe acne (dated by TCRdb to the late 2010s). The receptor library was made with PCR. The sequencer was an Illumina HiSeq 2000. In TCRdb, the public reads were trimmed at Q25 with fastp and aligned with MiXCR, with productive beta chains retained. Each CDR3 protein appears once, grouped with its most common genes and DNA. Across this sample there are roughly 100,000 distinct CDR3 sequences, with roughly half seen only once. The ten largest clones take up 12% of the sample. Comments on this clonotype: No antigen is known for it. Base qualities were left out, and no much larger clone turns up one base away.

The CDR3 holds 11 amino acids from the cysteine to the phenylalanine. The read is trimmed to its CDR3 DNA, 33 bases read in frame from base 1. Based on the germline V gene, the CDR1 and CDR2 sequences are SNHLY and FYNNEI. V loses 1 base of germline sequence and J loses 11 bases, and the interval between the two ends is 8 bases. The TCR comes from a male donor with acne. The rearranged segments are TRBV2 and TRBJ1-1; the D gene is unclear. Sequencing was performed on blood. For the CDR3, the sequence is CASSEGARAFF. The sequence in DNA is TGTGCCAGCAGTGAAGGGGCGAGGGCTTTCTTT. Outside the CDR3, residues come from the reference TRBV2 and TRBJ1-1 proteins, so the full variable domain is: EPEVTQTPSHQVTQMGQEVILRCVPISNHLYFYWYRQILGQKVEFLVSFYNNEISEKSEIFDDQFSVERPDGSNFTLKIRSTKLEDSAMYFCASSEGARAFFGQGTRLTVV.